This T cell receptor (beta chain) originates from a study of cytomegalovirus exposure and HLA in healthy donors. Study results and limitations: It was reportedly the case that the classifier diagnosed cytomegalovirus status with high specificity and sensitivity. Presence/absence analyses treated sequencing depth as roughly uniform across donors. Cytomegalovirus-associated TCR beta chains were listed, numbering some 150. An Asian-associated ancestry cluster reportedly showed fewer N-insertions than the approximately 660-donor mean in a later analysis.

This clone was seen a handful of times. The target antigen is unknown. Primers for the PCR totalled 60 Vbeta and 13 Jbeta. The protocol was immunoSEQ multiplex PCR, while the TCRdb copy is restricted to in-frame clones and leaves out a portion. The data show 250,000 to 350,000 clones, 80% to 90% seen once. The CDR3 totals 13 residues. CDR1 and CDR2 (germline): SNHLY, FYNNEI. Trimming took 7 bases from V and 7 from J; bases not matched to a gene: 5. The chain carries TRBV2 and TRBJ2-7; 12 bases line up with TRBD1. The sequence derives from a man in his forties in good health and CMV-seropositive. Material for sequencing was PBMCs. The CDR3 spells CASTGQGADEQYF. For the CDR3, the DNA is TGTGCCAGCACGGGACAGGGGGCTGATGAGCAGTACTTC.